The next 6 T cell receptor beta chains were all read from a single sample in a study of shared clonotypes between healthy human individuals. Repertoires were generated with immunoSEQ multiplex PCR, while TCRdb's copy carries only in-frame clones and drops some. The data contain more than 2 million clones, approximately 94% of them singletons. It was CD45RO-negative cells, positively selected for CCR7, that made up naive CD8 cells, with terminally differentiated effector memory CD45RA+ cells excluded. Sequenced: naive CD8+ T cells sorted from blood. These receptors were obtained from a man aged 18 to 29 in good health.

This clone was counted a single time. Its ends do not fully match the called genes, so a read error is possible. V is TRBV7-7 and J is TRBJ2-7; no clear D. CDR3 length: 13 amino acids. Germline V gives CDR1 SSHAT, CDR2 FNYEAQ (reference sequence). CDR3 DNA: TGTGCTAGCAGCTTAACGGAGACTTACGAGCAGTACTTC. Residues: CASSLTETYEQYF.

The chain uses TRBV19 and TRBJ2-3; 7 bases match TRBD2. V shed 1 base and J 0 bases; nucleotides not matched to a gene: 4. CDR1 is LNHDA and CDR2 is SQIVND in the germline V gene (reference sequence). CDR3 length equals 16 residues. This chain's CDR3 is CASSIGLAPSTDTQYF. The CDR3 coding sequence is TGTGCCAGTAGTATAGGACTAGCACCTAGCACAGATACGCAGTATTTT.

This clone has just one count. The chain employs TRBV5-1 and TRBJ1-3; no clear D gene. Per the germline V gene, CDR1 is SGHRS and CDR2 is YFSETQ. This CDR3 is 15 amino acids long. With 0 bases removed from V and 1 base from J, the gap between germline ends came to 8 bases. CDR3 protein: CASSLDANSGNTIYF. DNA for the CDR3: TGCGCCAGCAGCTTGGACGCAAATTCTGGAAACACCATATATTTT.

This rearrangement joins TRBV6-5 to TRBJ1-6, with D tentatively TRBD1 (5 bases). Germline CDR1 is MNHEY and CDR2 is SVGAGI. The CDR3 length is 16 residues. Trimming pared 4 bases from V and 4 bases from J, leaving 14 bases between. CDR3 sequence reads: CASSWGGSTYNSPLHF. Here the CDR3 DNA reads TGTGCCAGCAGTTGGGGGGGGTCAACTTATAATTCACCCCTCCACTTT.

The gene calls are TRBV7-9 and TRBJ2-5; 8 bases match TRBD1. With 5 bases clipped from V and 0 bases from J, the junction kept 8 bases outside the gene matches. CDR3 length: 16 residues. Germline values: CDR1 SEHNR, CDR2 FQNEAQ (reference sequence). The DNA of the CDR3 is TGTGCCAGCAGCACCGGGACAGGAGAGTACCAAGAGACCCAGTACTTC. Its protein is CASSTGTGEYQETQYF.

The rearrangement joins TRBV25-1 to TRBJ2-3, with D unclear. This CDR3 has 17 amino acids. Trimming removed 0 bases from V and 3 bases from J, with 16 bases in between. Germline assignment: CDR1 MGHDK and CDR2 SYGVNS. CDR3 sequence reads: CASSEYTAFGWTDTQYF. CDR3 coding DNA: TGTGCCAGCAGTGAATATACGGCTTTTGGGTGGACAGATACGCAGTATTTT.